The entry below describes one TCR beta chain. Its target is not known. The data were obtained in a study of cytomegalovirus exposure and HLA in healthy donors. Background on the study: In a later analysis, the roughly 110 validation repertoires were reported to have used the same platform as the 600 to 700 first-cohort repertoires. Study observations and caveats: Reports credit the classifier with highly specific, highly sensitive diagnosis of cytomegalovirus status.

Looked up from germline, CDR1 is SGHDT and CDR2 is YYEEEE. Trimming left V 0 bases short and J 1 base short, with 13 bases between. The CDR3 has 16 residues. This table comes from immunoSEQ multiplex PCR, and its TCRdb copy is limited to in-frame clones, with some not included. Of roughly 140,000 clones listed, approximately 86% are singletons. The donors formed part of the roughly 120-subject validation cohort, distinct from the approximately 630-subject first cohort. The V call is TRBV5-6, the J call TRBJ1-1; a weak D match, TRBD1 (6 bases). Sequencing used PBMCs. This TCR derives from a man between 18 and 29 years old in good health and CMV-seropositive. DNA for the CDR3: TGTGCCAGCAGCTTGGCAGGGGCAATCTCGAACACTGAAGCTTTCTTT. Its translation is CASSLAGAISNTEAFF.